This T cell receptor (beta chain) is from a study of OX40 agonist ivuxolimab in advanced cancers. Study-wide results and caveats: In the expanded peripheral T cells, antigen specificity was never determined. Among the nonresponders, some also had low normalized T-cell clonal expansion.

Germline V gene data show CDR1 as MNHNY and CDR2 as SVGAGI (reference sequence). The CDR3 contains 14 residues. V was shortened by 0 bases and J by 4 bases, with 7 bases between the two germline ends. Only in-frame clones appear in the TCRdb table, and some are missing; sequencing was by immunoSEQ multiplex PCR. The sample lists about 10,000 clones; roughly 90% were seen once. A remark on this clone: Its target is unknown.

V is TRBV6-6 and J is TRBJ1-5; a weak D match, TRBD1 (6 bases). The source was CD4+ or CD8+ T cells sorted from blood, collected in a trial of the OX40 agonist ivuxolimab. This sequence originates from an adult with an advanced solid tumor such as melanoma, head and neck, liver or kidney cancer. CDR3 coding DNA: TGTGCCAGCAGTTACTCAGGACAGAATCAGCCCCAGCATTTT. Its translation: CASSYSGQNQPQHF.